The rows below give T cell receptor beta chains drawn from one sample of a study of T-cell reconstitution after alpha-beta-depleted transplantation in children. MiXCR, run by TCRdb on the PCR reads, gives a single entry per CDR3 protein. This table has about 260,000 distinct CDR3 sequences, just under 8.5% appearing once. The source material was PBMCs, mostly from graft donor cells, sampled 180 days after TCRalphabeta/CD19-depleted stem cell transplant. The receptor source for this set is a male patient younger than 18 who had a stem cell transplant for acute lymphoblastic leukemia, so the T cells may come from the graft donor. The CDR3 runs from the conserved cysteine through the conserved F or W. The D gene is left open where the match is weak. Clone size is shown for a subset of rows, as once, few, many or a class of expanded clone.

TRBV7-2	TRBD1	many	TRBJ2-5	CASSSGQGDQETQYF	TGTGCCAGCAGCTCGGGACAGGGAGACCAAGAGACCCAGTACTTC
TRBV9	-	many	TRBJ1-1	CASSVATVDTTEAFF	TGTGCCAGCAGCGTCGCCACTGTTGACACGACTGAAGCTTTCTTT
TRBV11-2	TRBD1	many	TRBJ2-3	CASSLRGRPSTDTQYF	TGTGCCAGCAGCCTTAGGGGGCGACCTAGCACAGATACGCAGTATTTT
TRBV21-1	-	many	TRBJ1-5	CASSKGGTETNQPQHF	TGTGCCAGCAGCAAAGGAGGGACGGAAACTAATCAGCCCCAGCATTTT
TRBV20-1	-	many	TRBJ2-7	CSARTIPSYEQYF	TGCAGTGCTAGGACTATTCCCTCCTACGAGCAGTACTTC
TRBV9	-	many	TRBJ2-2	CASSGNRGVNTGELFF	TGTGCCAGCAGCGGAAACAGAGGGGTAAACACCGGGGAGCTGTTTTTT
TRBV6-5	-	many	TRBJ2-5	CASSYEPLGAQYF	TGTGCCAGCAGTTACGAACCCCTCGGGGCCCAGTACTTC
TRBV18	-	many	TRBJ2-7	CASSTTDSSYEQYF	TGTGCCAGCTCTACGACGGACAGCTCCTACGAGCAGTACTTC
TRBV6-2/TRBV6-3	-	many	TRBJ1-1	CASSYSRTAPGNTEAFF	TGTGCCAGCAGTTACTCTCGGACGGCGCCCGGGAACACTGAAGCTTTCTTT
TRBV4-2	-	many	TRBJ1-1	CASSQAGQVNTEAFF	TGTGCCAGCAGCCAAGCAGGGCAGGTGAACACTGAAGCTTTCTTT
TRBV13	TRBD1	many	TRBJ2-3	CASSSPGQGSGALAGDTQYF	TGTGCCAGCAGCTCACCGGGACAGGGGTCGGGTGCTCTAGCAGGGGATACGCAGTATTTT
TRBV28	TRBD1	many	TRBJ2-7	CASRTPARGTNYEQYF	TGTGCCAGCAGAACCCCGGCCAGGGGGACCAACTACGAGCAGTACTTC
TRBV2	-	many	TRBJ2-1	CASKGNEQFF	TGTGCCAGCAAGGGGAATGAGCAGTTCTTC
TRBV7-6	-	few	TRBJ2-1	CASSSLDHEQFF	TGTGCCAGCAGCTCGCTAGACCATGAGCAGTTCTTC
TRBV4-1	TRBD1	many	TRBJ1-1	CASSQRTGSNTEAFF	TGCGCCAGCAGCCAGCGGACAGGGTCGAACACTGAAGCTTTCTTT
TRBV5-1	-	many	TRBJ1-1	CASKQTMNTEAFF	TGCGCCAGCAAACAAACCATGAACACTGAAGCTTTCTTT
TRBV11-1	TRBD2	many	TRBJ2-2	CASSFMTLSAGGGGELFF	TGTGCCAGCAGCTTCATGACACTTTCAGCGGGAGGTGGTGGGGAGCTGTTTTTT
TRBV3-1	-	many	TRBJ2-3	CASSHREADTQYF	TGTGCCAGCAGCCACAGGGAGGCAGATACGCAGTATTTT
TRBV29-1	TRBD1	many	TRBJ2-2	CSGTGGTGELFF	TGCAGCGGAACAGGGGGGACCGGGGAGCTGTTTTTT
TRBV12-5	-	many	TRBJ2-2	CASGPWDTGELFF	TGTGCTAGCGGGCCCTGGGACACCGGGGAGCTGTTTTTT
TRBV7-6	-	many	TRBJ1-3	CASSFSGNTIYF	TGTGCCAGCAGCTTTTCTGGAAACACCATATATTTT
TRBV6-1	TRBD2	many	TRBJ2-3	CASTSRGLAGADTQYF	TGTGCCAGCACCTCACGGGGACTAGCGGGAGCTGATACGCAGTATTTT
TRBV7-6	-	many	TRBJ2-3	CASSLEGAGQYF	TGTGCCAGCAGCTTAGAAGGGGCAGGGCAGTATTTT
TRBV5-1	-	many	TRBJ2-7	CASSLDRAPYEQYF	TGCGCCAGCAGCTTGGACCGGGCGCCCTACGAGCAGTACTTC
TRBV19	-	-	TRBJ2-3	CASTLGYTQYF	TGTGCCAGTACATTGGGGTATACGCAGTATTTT
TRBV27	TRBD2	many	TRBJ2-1	CASSSLGLAFNNEQFF	TGTGCCAGCAGTTCCCTAGGACTAGCGTTTAACAATGAGCAGTTCTTC
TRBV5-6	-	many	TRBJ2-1	CASSLVGGGPWEQFF	TGTGCCAGCAGCTTGGTAGGTGGGGGCCCATGGGAGCAGTTCTTC
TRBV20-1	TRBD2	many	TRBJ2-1	CSALGLAGFYNEQFF	TGCAGTGCCCTGGGACTAGCGGGGTTCTACAATGAGCAGTTCTTC
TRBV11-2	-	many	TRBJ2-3	CASSLGDFGTDTQYF	TGTGCCAGCAGCTTAGGGGATTTTGGCACAGATACGCAGTATTTT
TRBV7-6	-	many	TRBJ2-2	CASSLGLLTGELFF	TGTGCCAGCAGCTTAGGACTTTTGACCGGGGAGCTGTTTTTT
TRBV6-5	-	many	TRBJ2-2	CASRLQRTATGELFF	TGTGCCAGCAGGCTCCAAAGGACGGCGACCGGGGAGCTGTTTTTT
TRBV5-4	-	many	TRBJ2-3	CASSLEGNPSTDTQYF	TGTGCCAGCAGCTTGGAGGGAAACCCCTCCACAGATACGCAGTATTTT
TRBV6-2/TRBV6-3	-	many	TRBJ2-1	CASNTGPEQFF	TGTGCCAGCAATACCGGTCCTGAGCAGTTCTTC